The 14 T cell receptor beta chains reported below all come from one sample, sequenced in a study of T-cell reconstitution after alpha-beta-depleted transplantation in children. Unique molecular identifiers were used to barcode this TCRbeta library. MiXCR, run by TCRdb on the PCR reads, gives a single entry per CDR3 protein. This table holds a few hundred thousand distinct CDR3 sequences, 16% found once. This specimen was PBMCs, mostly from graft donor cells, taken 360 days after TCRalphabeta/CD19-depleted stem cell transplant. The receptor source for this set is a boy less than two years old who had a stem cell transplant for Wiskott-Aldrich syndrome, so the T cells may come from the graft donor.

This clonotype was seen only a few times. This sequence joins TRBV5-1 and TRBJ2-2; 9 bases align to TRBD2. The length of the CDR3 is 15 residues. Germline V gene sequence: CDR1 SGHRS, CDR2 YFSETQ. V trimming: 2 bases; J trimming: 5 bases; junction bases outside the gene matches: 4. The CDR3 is CASSFRGGETGELFF. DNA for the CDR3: TGCGCCAGCAGCTTCCGCGGGGGGGAGACCGGGGAGCTGTTTTTT.

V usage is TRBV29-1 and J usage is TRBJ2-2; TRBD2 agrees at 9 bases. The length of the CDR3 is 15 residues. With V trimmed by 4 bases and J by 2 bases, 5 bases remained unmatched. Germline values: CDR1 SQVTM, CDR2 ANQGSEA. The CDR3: CSVVRGRGNTGELFF. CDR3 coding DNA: TGCAGCGTTGTTCGCGGGAGGGGTAACACCGGGGAGCTGTTTTTT.

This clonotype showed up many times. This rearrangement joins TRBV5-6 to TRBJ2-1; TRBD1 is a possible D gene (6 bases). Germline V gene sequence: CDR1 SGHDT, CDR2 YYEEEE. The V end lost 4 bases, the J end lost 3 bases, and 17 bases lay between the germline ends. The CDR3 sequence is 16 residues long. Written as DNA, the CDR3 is TGTGCCAGCAGCCGAGACAGGTCCCCCTACTACAATGAGCAGTTCTTC. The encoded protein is CASSRDRSPYYNEQFF.

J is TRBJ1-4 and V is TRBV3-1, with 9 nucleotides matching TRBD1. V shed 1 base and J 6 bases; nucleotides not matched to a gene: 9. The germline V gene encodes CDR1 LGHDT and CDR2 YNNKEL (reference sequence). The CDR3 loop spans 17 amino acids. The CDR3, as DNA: TGTGCCAGCAGCCAAGCTAGGGACAGGGTGTTTCATGAAAAACTGTTTTTT. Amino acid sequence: CASSQARDRVFHEKLFF. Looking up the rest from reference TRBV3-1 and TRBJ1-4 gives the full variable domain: DTAVSQTPKYLVTQMGNDKSIKCEQNLGHDTMYWYKQDSKKFLKIMFSYNNKELIINETVPNRFSPKSPDKAHLNLHINSLELGDSAVYFCASSQARDRVFHEKLFFGSGTQLSVL.

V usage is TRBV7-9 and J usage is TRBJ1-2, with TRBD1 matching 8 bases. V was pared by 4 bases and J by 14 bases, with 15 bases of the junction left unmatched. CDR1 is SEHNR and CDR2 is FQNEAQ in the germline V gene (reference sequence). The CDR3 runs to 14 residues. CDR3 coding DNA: TGTGCCAGCAGCTCCTGGACAGGGTCCGCGTCGAGGACCTTC. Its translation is CASSSWTGSASRTF. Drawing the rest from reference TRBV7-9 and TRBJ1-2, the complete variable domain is DTGVSQNPRHKITKRGQNVTFRCDPISEHNRLYWYRQTLGQGPEFLTYFQNEAQLEKSRLLSDRFSAERPKGSFSTLEIQRTEQGDSAMYLCASSSWTGSASRTFGSGTRLTVV.

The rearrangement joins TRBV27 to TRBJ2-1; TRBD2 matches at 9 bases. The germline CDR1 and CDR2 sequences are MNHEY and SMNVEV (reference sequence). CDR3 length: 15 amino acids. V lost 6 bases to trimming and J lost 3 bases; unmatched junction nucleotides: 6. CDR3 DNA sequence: TGTGCCAGCAGCCGTCTAGCGGGGTACTACAATGAGCAGTTCTTC. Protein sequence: CASSRLAGYYNEQFF.

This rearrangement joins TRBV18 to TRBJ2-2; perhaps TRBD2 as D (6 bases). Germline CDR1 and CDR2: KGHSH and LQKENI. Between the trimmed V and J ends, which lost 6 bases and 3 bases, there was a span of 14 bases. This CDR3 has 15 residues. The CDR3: CASSAPGLHTGELFF. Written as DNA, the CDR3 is TGTGCCAGCTCCGCGCCGGGACTTCACACCGGGGAGCTGTTTTTT.

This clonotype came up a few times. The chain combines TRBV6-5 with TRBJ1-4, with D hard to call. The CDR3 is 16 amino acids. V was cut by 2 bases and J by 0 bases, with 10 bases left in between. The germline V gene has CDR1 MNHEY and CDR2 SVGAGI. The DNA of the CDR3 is TGTGCCAGCAGTTACCACAGAGCCTCAACTAATGAAAAACTGTTTTTT. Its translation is CASSYHRASTNEKLFF.

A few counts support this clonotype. The CDR3 protein is CASSVAGTYTGELFF. CDR3 nucleotide sequence: TGTGCCAGCAGCGTAGCTGGGACTTACACCGGGGAGCTGTTTTTT. V and J are TRBV9 and TRBJ2-2, with D possibly being TRBD2 (6 bases). This CDR3 is built from 15 residues. Per germline, CDR1 SGDLS and CDR2 YYNGEE. V lost 0 bases, J lost 3 bases, and 9 bases lay in between.

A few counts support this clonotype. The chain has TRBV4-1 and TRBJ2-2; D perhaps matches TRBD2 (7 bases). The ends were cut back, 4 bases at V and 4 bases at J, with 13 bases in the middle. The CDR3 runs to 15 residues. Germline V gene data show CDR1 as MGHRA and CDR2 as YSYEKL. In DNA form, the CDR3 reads TGCGCCAGCAGCCCAGAGAGGGGGGGCACCGGGGAGCTGTTTTTT. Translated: CASSPERGGTGELFF.

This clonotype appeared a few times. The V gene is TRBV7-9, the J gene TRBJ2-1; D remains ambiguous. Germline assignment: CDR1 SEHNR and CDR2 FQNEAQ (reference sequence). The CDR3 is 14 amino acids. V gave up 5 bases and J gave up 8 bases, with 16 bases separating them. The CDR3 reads CASSPIPYRDEQFF. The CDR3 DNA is TGTGCCAGCAGCCCCATCCCTTATCGGGATGAGCAGTTCTTC.

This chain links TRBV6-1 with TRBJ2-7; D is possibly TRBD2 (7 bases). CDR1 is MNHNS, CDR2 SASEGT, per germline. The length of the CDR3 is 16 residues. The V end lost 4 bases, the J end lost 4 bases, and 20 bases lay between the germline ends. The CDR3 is CASSGMGARGPYEQYF. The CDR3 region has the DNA TGTGCCAGCAGTGGTATGGGGGCGCGGGGGCCGTACGAGCAGTACTTC.

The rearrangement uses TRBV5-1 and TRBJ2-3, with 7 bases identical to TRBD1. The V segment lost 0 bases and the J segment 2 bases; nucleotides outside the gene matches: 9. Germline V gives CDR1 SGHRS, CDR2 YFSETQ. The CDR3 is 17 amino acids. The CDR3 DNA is TGCGCCAGCAGCTTGGAACGGACAGGAACGTACACAGATACGCAGTATTTT. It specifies CASSLERTGTYTDTQYF.

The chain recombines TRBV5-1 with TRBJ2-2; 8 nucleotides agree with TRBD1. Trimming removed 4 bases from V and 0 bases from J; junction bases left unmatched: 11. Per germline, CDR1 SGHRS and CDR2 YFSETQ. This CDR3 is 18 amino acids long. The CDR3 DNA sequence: TGCGCCAGCAGCCCACAGGGGGTAAAGATCGCGAACACCGGGGAGCTGTTTTTT. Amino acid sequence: CASSPQGVKIANTGELFF.